These 25 T cell receptor beta chains were all obtained from the same sample, sequenced in a study of cytomegalovirus exposure and HLA in healthy donors. 60 Vbeta and 13 Jbeta primers were used in PCR. Produced via immunoSEQ multiplex PCR; TCRdb's table is partial and in-frame only. The clone table shows more than 65,000 clones, with the ten largest holding roughly 2.7%. The source material was PBMCs. These receptors originate from a man aged 35 to 55 in good health and CMV-seronegative.

In DNA form, the CDR3 reads TGCAGCGTGGCGGTGGGGGGCGAGCAGTACTTC. Translation gives CSVAVGGEQYF. This rearrangement joins TRBV29-1 to TRBJ2-7; possibly TRBD2 for D (6 bases). The ends were cut back, 6 bases at V and 6 bases at J, with 12 bases in the middle. The CDR3 length is 11 residues. Germline-derived CDR1 and CDR2 are SQVTM and ANQGSEA.

The gene calls are TRBV19 and TRBJ2-5, with a possible D match to TRBD1 (7 bases). This CDR3 is built from 17 residues. Trimming stripped 1 base from V and 5 bases from J, with 20 bases between. Germline loops: CDR1 LNHDA, CDR2 SQIVND (reference sequence). CDR3 coding DNA: TGTGCCAGTAGTATAGGACGGCCAGGGGGGTTTGGGGAGACCCAGTACTTC. This encodes CASSIGRPGGFGETQYF.

This chain connects TRBV6-1 to TRBJ1-4; TRBD1 matches at 7 bases. The CDR3 has 14 residues. Looked up from germline, CDR1 is MNHNS and CDR2 is SASEGT. J gave up 4 bases and V 1 base, and 0 bases lay outside the gene matches. The DNA for the CDR3 is TGTGCCAGCAGTGAAGGACAGGGTAATGAAAAACTGTTTTTT. It translates to CASSEGQGNEKLFF.

V and J are TRBV28 and TRBJ2-5; D is undetermined. V gave up 10 bases and J gave up 1 base, with 13 bases separating them. This CDR3 is 13 amino acids long. Germline CDR1 reads MDHEN; CDR2 reads SYDVKM. The CDR3 sequence: CATSRESQETQYF. In nucleotides, the CDR3 is TGTGCCACCTCGAGAGAAAGCCAAGAGACCCAGTACTTC.

The gene calls are TRBV4-2 and TRBJ2-5, with D possibly TRBD1 on 6 matching bases. This CDR3 is built from 14 residues. Germline V gene data show CDR1 as LGHNA and CDR2 as YNFKEQ. V dropped 0 bases and J dropped 3 bases, with 8 bases sitting between them. CDR3 sequence reads: CASSQDRTEETQYF. The CDR3 nucleotides are TGTGCCAGCAGCCAAGACCGGACAGAAGAGACCCAGTACTTC.

V gene TRBV25-1 combines with J gene TRBJ2-2; maybe TRBD1 (6 bases). The V gene's germline CDR1 is MGHDK and CDR2 SYGVNS. The CDR3 is 14 amino acids. Deletions cut 2 bases from V and 3 bases from J, with 7 bases between. The CDR3 coding sequence is TGTGCCAGCAGTGAAAACAGGGACACCGGGGAGCTGTTTTTT. Its translation is CASSENRDTGELFF. Full variable domain (outside the CDR3, taken from reference TRBV25-1 and TRBJ2-2): EADIYQTPRYLVIGTGKKITLECSQTMGHDKMYWYQQDPGMELHLIHYSYGVNSTEKGDLSSESTVSRIRTEHFPLTLESARPSHTSQYLCASSENRDTGELFFGEGSRLTVL.

The chain employs TRBV4-2 and TRBJ2-1; TRBD2 aligns across 9 bases. Unmatched junction bases numbered 4, after V lost 1 base and J lost 15 bases. The CDR3 consists of 12 residues. The germline V gene encodes CDR1 LGHNA and CDR2 YNFKEQ. This chain's CDR3 is CASSQGGLAPFF. The CDR3 region has the DNA TGTGCCAGCAGCCAAGGGGGACTAGCCCCGTTCTTC.

The J gene is TRBJ1-4, the V gene TRBV30, with D perhaps matching TRBD1 (6 bases). The germline CDR1 and CDR2 sequences are GTSNPN and SVGIG (reference sequence). Trimming stripped 6 bases from V and 8 bases from J, with 22 bases between. This CDR3 comprises 15 residues. The CDR3 DNA sequence: TGTGCCTGTGACCCAAGAGGGGGGGGTCAAGAAAAACTGTTTTTT. Translated, it gives CACDPRGGGQEKLFF.

The rearrangement joins TRBV10-1 to TRBJ2-1; 13 nucleotides align to TRBD2. After removal of 3 bases from V and 8 bases from J, the junction contained 4 bases not matched to a gene. The germline V gene has CDR1 WNHNN and CDR2 SYGVQD (reference sequence). The CDR3 length is 15 residues. CDR3 DNA: TGCGCCAGCAGTGAACTAGCGGGGGGGCGCGATGAGCAGTTCTTC. Translation gives CASSELAGGRDEQFF.

The rearrangement links TRBV28 to TRBJ2-1, with TRBD2 identical over 7 bases. V shed 6 bases and J 3 bases; nucleotides not matched to a gene: 11. Germline V CDR1 and CDR2: MDHEN, SYDVKM. This CDR3 contains 16 residues. Here the CDR3 DNA reads TGTGCCAGCAGCCCTAGGGAGGGACTTGGCTACAATGAGCAGTTCTTC. It specifies CASSPREGLGYNEQFF.

J is TRBJ2-3 and V is TRBV27; unclear D gene. The germline V and J ends were trimmed by 0 bases and 2 bases, with 3 bases remaining between them. This CDR3 has 13 residues. The germline V gene has CDR1 MNHEY and CDR2 SMNVEV (reference sequence). For the CDR3, the DNA is TGTGCCAGCAGTTTATCCTACACAGATACGCAGTATTTT. Amino acid sequence: CASSLSYTDTQYF.

The V gene is TRBV7-9, the J gene TRBJ1-2; D may be TRBD1 (5 bases). Trimming cost V 5 bases and J 3 bases, with 13 bases left between them. The CDR3 length is 14 residues. Germline V gene lookup returns CDR1 SEHNR and CDR2 FQNEAQ (reference sequence). The CDR3 DNA follows: TGTGCCAGCAGCCGACTAGGGACGGACTATGGCTACACCTTC. This gives the protein CASSRLGTDYGYTF.

This chain links TRBV5-1 with TRBJ1-4, with a possible D match to TRBD1 (6 bases). Trimming pared 4 bases from V and 3 bases from J, leaving 13 bases between. Germline CDR1 reads SGHRS; CDR2 reads YFSETQ. The CDR3 runs 15 residues. The CDR3 DNA reads as TGCGCCAGCAGCACCAGGGGTTTGGCTAATGAAAAACTGTTTTTT. Amino acid sequence: CASSTRGLANEKLFF. Using reference TRBV5-1 and TRBJ1-4 for the parts outside the CDR3, the full variable domain is KAGVTQTPRYLIKTRGQQVTLSCSPISGHRSVSWYQQTPGQGLQFLFEYFSETQRNKGNFPGRFSGRQFSNSRSEMNVSTLELGDSALYLCASSTRGLANEKLFFGSGTQLSVL.

This chain links TRBV7-9 with TRBJ1-2, with TRBD1 identical over 9 bases. Germline V CDR1 and CDR2: SEHNR, FQNEAQ (reference sequence). The CDR3 sequence is 15 residues long. V dropped 2 bases and J dropped 3; count of bases not matched to a gene: 4. CDR3 nucleotide sequence: TGTGCCAGCAGCTTACGGACAGGGGCAGACTATGGCTACACCTTC. Its translation is CASSLRTGADYGYTF.

The V gene is TRBV2, the J gene TRBJ1-3, with D tentatively TRBD1 (6 bases). Trimming cost V 7 bases and J 0 bases, with 19 bases left between them. CDR1 SNHLY and CDR2 FYNNEI come from the germline V gene. This CDR3 spans 17 amino acids. The CDR3 here is CASKLQGTISSGNTIYF. The CDR3 DNA sequence: TGTGCCAGCAAGCTGCAGGGGACAATAAGCTCTGGAAACACCATATATTTT.

This chain joins TRBV18 and TRBJ2-5, with D perhaps matching TRBD2 (5 bases). CDR1 is KGHSH, CDR2 LQKENI, per germline. V lost 1 base and J lost 3, with 12 bases in between. There are 15 residues in the CDR3. The CDR3 DNA is TGTGCCAGCTCACCACTTCGAGGGCCGGAAGAGACCCAGTACTTC. This codes for CASSPLRGPEETQYF.

The J gene is TRBJ1-3, the V gene TRBV9; tentatively, D is TRBD1 (5 bases). CDR1 is SGDLS, CDR2 YYNGEE, per germline. The V gene lost 2 bases and the J gene lost 2 bases, with 8 bases spanning the gap. The CDR3 sequence is 14 residues long. The chain's CDR3 is CASSVGGAGNTIYF. The CDR3 nucleotides are TGTGCCAGCAGCGTGGGAGGGGCTGGAAACACCATATATTTT.

The V gene is TRBV5-1, the J gene TRBJ2-3, with TRBD2 matching 9 bases. CDR1 is SGHRS, CDR2 YFSETQ, per germline. V shed 4 bases and J 0 bases; nucleotides not matched to a gene: 12. There are 18 residues in the CDR3. The CDR3: CASSPAGGSTSSTDTQYF. CDR3 coding DNA: TGCGCCAGCAGCCCAGCGGGGGGATCTACTTCTAGCACAGATACGCAGTATTTT. Filled out from reference TRBV5-1 and TRBJ2-3, the complete variable domain reads KAGVTQTPRYLIKTRGQQVTLSCSPISGHRSVSWYQQTPGQGLQFLFEYFSETQRNKGNFPGRFSGRQFSNSRSEMNVSTLELGDSALYLCASSPAGGSTSSTDTQYFGPGTRLTVL.

The V and J genes are TRBV6-1 and TRBJ1-5; a weak D match, TRBD1 (5 bases). Germline lookup yields CDR1 MNHNS and CDR2 SASEGT. The V end was cut by 0 bases, the J end by 5 bases, with 11 bases between. The CDR3 length is 15 residues. CDR3 sequence reads: CASSEAKGVDQPQHF. CDR3 nucleotide sequence: TGTGCCAGCAGTGAAGCAAAAGGGGTGGATCAGCCCCAGCATTTT.

The chain is built from TRBV6-1 and TRBJ2-7; TRBD1 aligns across 9 bases. Trimming took 6 bases from V and 2 from J; bases not matched to a gene: 5. The germline gives CDR1 MNHNS, CDR2 SASEGT. The CDR3 loop spans 14 amino acids. The CDR3 coding sequence is TGTGCCAGCAGCGGACAGGGGACTACCTACGAGCAGTACTTC. It encodes CASSGQGTTYEQYF.

The genes are TRBV19 and TRBJ1-5; D might be TRBD1 (6 bases). This CDR3 comprises 15 residues. The V gene lost 6 bases and the J gene lost 4 bases, with 16 bases spanning the gap. In germline, CDR1 is LNHDA, CDR2 SQIVND (reference sequence). CDR3 amino acids: CASSKGQIRNQPQHF. The CDR3, as DNA: TGTGCCAGTAGCAAAGGACAGATCCGTAATCAGCCCCAGCATTTT.

The V call is TRBV7-9, the J call TRBJ2-3; TRBD1 matches at 9 bases. The length of the CDR3 is 15 residues. Trimming removed 5 bases from V and 3 bases from J; junction bases left unmatched: 6. The germline V gene encodes CDR1 SEHNR and CDR2 FQNEAQ (reference sequence). The CDR3 DNA is TGTGCCAGCAGCCCGGGACAGGGAATAACAGATACGCAGTATTTT. Its translation is CASSPGQGITDTQYF.

The chain combines TRBV19 with TRBJ1-6, with 7 nucleotides matching TRBD1. CDR1 and CDR2 (germline): LNHDA, SQIVND (reference sequence). This CDR3 has 13 amino acids. Trimming took 8 bases from V and 7 from J; bases not matched to a gene: 5. The CDR3 bases are TGTGCCAGTTCCGGGACAGAAAATTCACCCCTCCACTTT. Translated, it gives CASSGTENSPLHF.

The chain uses TRBV6-4 and TRBJ2-2; 10 bases match TRBD1. CDR3 length: 15 residues. Germline V gene lookup returns CDR1 MRHNA and CDR2 SNTAGT. V lost 6 bases to trimming and J lost 6 bases; unmatched junction nucleotides: 7. In DNA, the CDR3 is TGTGCCAGCAGCGCCGGGACAGGGGCGGCCGGGGAGCTGTTTTTT. Translation: CASSAGTGAAGELFF.

The CDR3, as DNA: TGCAGCGTGCGCCGGGACAGGGGTCCCTACGAGCAGTACTTC. It specifies CSVRRDRGPYEQYF. The V gene is TRBV29-1, the J gene TRBJ2-7; the match to TRBD1 covers 10 bases. This CDR3 has 14 amino acids. The V gene end was trimmed by 6 bases and the J gene end by 2 bases; junction bases not matched to a gene: 7. Germline V lookup: CDR1 SQVTM, CDR2 ANQGSEA.